This T cell receptor beta chain is from a study of blood T cell repertoires in COVID-19. Trimming took 4 bases from V and 3 from J, leaving 13 bases between them. The CDR3 is made up of 15 amino acids. Germline lookup yields CDR1 SEHNR and CDR2 FQNEAQ (reference sequence). This table comes from immunoSEQ multiplex PCR, and its TCRdb copy is limited to in-frame clones, with some not included. The sample holds about 240,000 clones; around four fifths are singletons and the top ten take about 1.9%. This chain connects TRBV7-9 to TRBJ2-4, with D perhaps TRBD1 (6 bases). The TCR was taken from a young man who had recovered from COVID-19. The sequenced sample consisted of peripheral blood. The CDR3 nucleotides read TGTGCCAGCAGCTCAATGGACAGTAGCAAAAACATTCAGTACTTC. Translated, it gives CASSSMDSSKNIQYF.